This is a list of T cell receptor beta chains from one sample in a study of T cell repertoires in cytomegalovirus infection. Their specific antigens are unknown. TCRdb called the reads again in MiXCR, with one record for every CDR3 protein. The data hold approximately 73,000 distinct CDR3 sequences, with 35% to 45% observed a single time. The sequencing used CD8+ T cells from cultured PBMCs, collected from culture after CMV antigen stimulation. Receptors originate from a human donor in good health (CMV status not recorded). Some clones in this sample may be carry-over from other donors' samples. The conserved cysteine and the conserved F or W are not part of the CDR3 here. D genes are given only for firm matches. Clone size is stated in some rows and not others, as once, few, many or a class when expanded.

V	size	D	J	CDR3
TRBV2	few	-	TRBJ1-1	ASSEGRITEAF
TRBV7-3	-	-	TRBJ2-5	ASSLTYQGVSETQY
TRBV7-9	-	TRBD1	TRBJ2-7	ASSPGQAEQY
TRBV14	-	-	TRBJ2-7	ASSWGGFPYEQY
TRBV29-1	many	-	TRBJ2-7	SVLTTDSSYEQY
TRBV20-1	few	-	TRBJ1-2	SAHARDTTHYGYT
TRBV28	-	-	TRBJ2-3	ASSTRDGTDTQY
TRBV29-1	few	-	TRBJ1-1	SGQMGNTEAF
TRBV28	few	-	TRBJ1-2	ASSPLGTKEGYT
TRBV7-2	-	-	TRBJ2-2	ASKQRTANTGELF
TRBV19	-	-	TRBJ2-5	ASSVELLQETQY
TRBV27	few	-	TRBJ1-3	ASSLSPSGNTIY
TRBV28	few	-	TRBJ1-5	ASSLGGAGTQPQH
TRBV6-5	few	-	TRBJ2-1	ASSYSWGYEQF
TRBV5-6	-	-	TRBJ2-7	ASSLFKESYEQY
TRBV7-2	many	-	TRBJ2-7	ASSLEGNYEQY
TRBV7-9	-	-	TRBJ2-7	ASGLRMGQGSYEQY
TRBV12-3/TRBV12-4	-	TRBD2	TRBJ2-1	ASSLGPSGGWYEQF
TRBV27	-	-	TRBJ2-7	ASSLSKRGLSEDEQY
TRBV12-3/TRBV12-4	-	TRBD1	TRBJ1-2	ASSPTGGSYGYT
TRBV28	-	TRBD1	TRBJ2-5	ASSLGQDQETQY
TRBV6-5	-	-	TRBJ2-7	ASTAGGLYEQY
TRBV7-3	many	TRBD1	TRBJ1-1	ASSRGQGMNTEAF
TRBV20-1	-	TRBD1	TRBJ1-5	SASGDRGYSNQPQH
TRBV6-2/TRBV6-3	-	-	TRBJ1-3	ASSYTDSGPGNTIY
TRBV7-4	-	-	TRBJ1-2	ASSLLRSNYGYT
TRBV12-3/TRBV12-4	-	-	TRBJ1-1	ASSFNVEGNTEAF
TRBV7-2	few	-	TRBJ2-2	ASSERDTGELF
TRBV10-3	-	TRBD1	TRBJ2-7	AIGAPGQKSYEQY
TRBV7-8	-	-	TRBJ2-3	ASHEGRGGGLGDTQY
TRBV5-1	few	-	TRBJ2-1	ASSFNPGTYNEQF
TRBV27	-	TRBD1	TRBJ2-7	ASSLSTGVGYEQY
TRBV7-9	-	TRBD1	TRBJ1-1	ASSLDRGAEAF
TRBV12-3/TRBV12-4	-	-	TRBJ1-3	ASTDWKSKSGNTIY
TRBV6-4	few	TRBD2	TRBJ2-3	ASSSASGGTDTQY
TRBV6-5	-	-	TRBJ2-2	ASSARTFEELF
TRBV29-1	few	TRBD2	TRBJ2-1	SVEDWRLAGSSYNEQF
TRBV6-6	-	TRBD1	TRBJ1-6	ASSLGTGNGLFH
TRBV7-4	-	-	TRBJ1-5	ASSDVSGPVYSNQPQH
TRBV28	-	-	TRBJ2-3	ASSPQGGSTDTQY
TRBV7-2	few	TRBD2	TRBJ2-7	ASSYLTSGGPYEQY
TRBV19	-	-	TRBJ2-3	ASSPGPPGDTQY
TRBV12-3/TRBV12-4	-	TRBD2	TRBJ2-3	ASSLMAGGSTDTQY
TRBV6-2/TRBV6-3	few	-	TRBJ1-5	ASSFDKVSNQPQH